A single sample gave rise to the 9 T cell receptor beta chains below, sequenced in a study of regulatory T cells in long-lasting Graves disease. HTBI primers from iRepertoire and Arm-PCR of CDR3 regions yielded the TCR beta libraries. MiXCR was run by TCRdb on the multiplex PCR reads, yielding one entry per CDR3 protein. Of 400,000 to 500,000 distinct CDR3 sequences in the sample, about 20% were seen once. Time point described: persistent/refractory GD, antithyroid drugs over 5 years with positive TRAb. Isolated PBMC RNA provided the starting material for the TCR library. The sample consisted of peripheral blood mononuclear cells (PBMCs), taken when the disease was refractory, from a patient treated with antithyroid drugs. These receptors were collected from a female donor with Graves disease.

There are many counts of this clonotype. This chain links TRBV27 with TRBJ1-5; tentatively, D is TRBD1 (6 bases). The CDR3 extends over 17 amino acids. Trimming removed 4 bases at V and 0 bases at J, with 16 bases between. The germline gives CDR1 MNHEY, CDR2 SMNVEV (reference sequence). The CDR3 nucleotides read TGTGCCAGCAGTTCAAAGCGGACAGTTAATAGCAATCAGCCCCAGCATTTT. As protein: CASSSKRTVNSNQPQHF.

This clonotype was seen at least ten times. V usage is TRBV27 and J usage is TRBJ2-4; 10 nucleotides line up with TRBD1. V trimming: 3 bases; J trimming: 7 bases; junction bases outside the gene matches: 9. The CDR3 sequence is 16 residues long. Germline assignment: CDR1 MNHEY and CDR2 SMNVEV (reference sequence). The CDR3 DNA sequence: TGTGCCAGCAGTTTTAGTCCGACAGGGGGCACGAACATTCAGTACTTC. It codes for CASSFSPTGGTNIQYF.

J is TRBJ2-7 and V is TRBV7-2; 11 nucleotides match TRBD2. Germline lookup yields CDR1 SGHTA and CDR2 FQGNSA. The CDR3 consists of 14 residues. The J segment lost 6 bases and the V segment lost 5 bases, leaving 6 bases of the junction unmatched. Written as DNA, the CDR3 is TGTGCCAGCAGCCTTAGCGGGGGGGCCTTCGAGCAGTACTTC. Protein sequence: CASSLSGGAFEQYF.

This clonotype was found many times. This chain uses TRBV3-1 with TRBJ1-1; D is unresolved. The CDR3 contains 14 residues. V was clipped by 0 bases and J by 6 bases, with 11 bases between them. Germline lookup yields CDR1 LGHDT and CDR2 YNNKEL (reference sequence). CDR3 nucleotides: TGTGCCAGCAGCCAAGATCCGGGCCGGGCTGAAGCTTTCTTT. It codes for CASSQDPGRAEAFF.

The chain joins TRBV7-2 to TRBJ1-2; 7 bases fit TRBD1. From germline, CDR1 is SGHTA and CDR2 FQGNSA. The V and J ends lost 4 bases and 7 bases, in that order; junction bases with no gene match: 9. This CDR3 region has 14 residues. The CDR3 bases are TGTGCCAGCAGCTCAGGGGGTCGAGTGCTTGGCTACACCTTC. Its protein is CASSSGGRVLGYTF.

This chain connects TRBV7-2 to TRBJ1-5; the D is unclear. Trimming pared 1 base from V and 4 bases from J, leaving 8 bases between. The CDR3 has 14 amino acids. CDR1 is SGHTA and CDR2 is FQGNSA in the germline V gene. The DNA of the CDR3 is TGTGCCAGCAGCTTAGTGATGGTGAATCAGCCCCAGCATTTT. Amino acids: CASSLVMVNQPQHF.

The table lists this clonotype with many counts. The V and J genes are TRBV19 and TRBJ1-1, with D unclear. Germline V gene lookup returns CDR1 LNHDA and CDR2 SQIVND (reference sequence). The CDR3 totals 13 residues. V was clipped by 6 bases and J by 1 base, with 9 bases between them. CDR3: CASSPGWNTEAFF. The CDR3 DNA sequence: TGTGCCAGTAGCCCGGGCTGGAACACTGAAGCTTTCTTT.

The J gene is TRBJ2-7, the V gene TRBV5-1; maybe TRBD1 (6 bases). The V gene's germline CDR1 is SGHRS and CDR2 YFSETQ. V gave up 5 bases and J gave up 3 bases, with 18 bases separating them. The CDR3 runs to 15 residues. The CDR3 DNA sequence: TGCGCCAGCAGAAAGACTGGGGACACCATCTACGAGCAGTACTTC. Encoded protein: CASRKTGDTIYEQYF.

This clonotype is a singleton in its sample. The rearrangement uses TRBV9 and TRBJ2-7; 8 bases agree with TRBD2. The CDR3 has 15 residues. Looked up from germline, CDR1 is SGDLS and CDR2 is YYNGEE. Unmatched junction bases numbered 6, after V lost 4 bases and J lost 0 bases. This chain's CDR3 is CASSPGLAFSYEQYF. DNA for the CDR3: TGTGCCAGCAGCCCCGGACTAGCCTTCTCCTACGAGCAGTACTTC.